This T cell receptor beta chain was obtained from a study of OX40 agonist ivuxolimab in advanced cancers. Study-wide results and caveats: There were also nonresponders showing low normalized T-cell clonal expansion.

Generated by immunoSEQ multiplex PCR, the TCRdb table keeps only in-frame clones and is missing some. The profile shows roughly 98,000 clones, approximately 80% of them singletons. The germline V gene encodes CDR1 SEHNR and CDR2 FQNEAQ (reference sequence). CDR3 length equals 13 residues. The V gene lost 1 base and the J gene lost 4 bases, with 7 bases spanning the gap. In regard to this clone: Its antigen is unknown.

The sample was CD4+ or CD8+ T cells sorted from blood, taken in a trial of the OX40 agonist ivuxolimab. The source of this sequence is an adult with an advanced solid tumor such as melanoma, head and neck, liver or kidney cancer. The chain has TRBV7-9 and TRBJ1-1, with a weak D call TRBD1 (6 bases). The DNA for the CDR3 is TGTGCCAGCAGCTTAGGGACAGTCACTGAAGCTTTCTTT. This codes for CASSLGTVTEAFF. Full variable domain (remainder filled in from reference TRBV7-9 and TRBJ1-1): DTGVSQNPRHKITKRGQNVTFRCDPISEHNRLYWYRQTLGQGPEFLTYFQNEAQLEKSRLLSDRFSAERPKGSFSTLEIQRTEQGDSAMYLCASSLGTVTEAFFGQGTRLTVV.